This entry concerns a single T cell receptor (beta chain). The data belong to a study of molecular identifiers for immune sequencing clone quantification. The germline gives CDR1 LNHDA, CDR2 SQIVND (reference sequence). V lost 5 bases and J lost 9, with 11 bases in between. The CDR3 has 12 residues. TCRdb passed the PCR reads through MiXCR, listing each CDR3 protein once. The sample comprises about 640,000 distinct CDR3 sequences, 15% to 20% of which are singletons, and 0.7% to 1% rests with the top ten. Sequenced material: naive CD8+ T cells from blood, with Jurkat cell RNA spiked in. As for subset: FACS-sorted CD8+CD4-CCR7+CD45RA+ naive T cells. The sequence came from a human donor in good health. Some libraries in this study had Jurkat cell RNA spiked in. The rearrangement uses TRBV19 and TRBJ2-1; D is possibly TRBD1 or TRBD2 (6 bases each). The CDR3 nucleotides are TGTGCCAGTAGTTGGGGGGCCAGTGAGCAGTTCTTC. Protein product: CASSWGASEQFF.